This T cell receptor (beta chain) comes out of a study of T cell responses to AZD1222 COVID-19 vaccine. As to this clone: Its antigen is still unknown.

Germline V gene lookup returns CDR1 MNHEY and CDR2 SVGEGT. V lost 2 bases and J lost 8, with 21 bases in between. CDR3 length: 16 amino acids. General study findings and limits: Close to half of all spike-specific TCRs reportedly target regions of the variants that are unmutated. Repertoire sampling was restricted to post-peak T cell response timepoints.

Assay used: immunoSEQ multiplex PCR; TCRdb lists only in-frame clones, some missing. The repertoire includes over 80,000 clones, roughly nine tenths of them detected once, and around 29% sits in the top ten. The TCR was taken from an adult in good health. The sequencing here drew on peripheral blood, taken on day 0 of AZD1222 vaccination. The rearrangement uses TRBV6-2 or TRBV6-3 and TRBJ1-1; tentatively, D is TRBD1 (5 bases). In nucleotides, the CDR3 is TGTGCCAGCAGTTACCCGTCCGACAGCGTTCGGGAGGAAGCTTTCTTT. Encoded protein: CASSYPSDSVREEAFF.